A single sample gave rise to the 30 T cell receptor beta chains below, sequenced in a study of human T cells and chemical hapten exposure. TCRdb analysed the RACE reads with MiXCR anew, one entry per CDR3 protein. This sample yields 300,000 to 450,000 distinct CDR3 sequences, of which nearly 5% are seen a single time; 2% to 2.5% belongs to the top ten. Sample time point: patch test 1, 2 weeks after DPC sensitization. Treatment meaning: therapeutic diphenylcyclopropenone sensitization with weekly scalp DPC. Specimen: whole blood, collected in connection with sensitization to the hapten diphenylcyclopropenone (DPC). The receptor set was obtained from a woman between 45 and 65 years old with alopecia areata. Some clones in this sample may be carry-over from other donors' samples.

This clonotype was found many times. Written as DNA, the CDR3 is TGCAGCGTTCGACAGGGATGGGAACCTGGAAACACCATATATTTT. Protein sequence: CSVRQGWEPGNTIYF. The chain joins TRBV29-1 to TRBJ1-3; 7 bases fit TRBD1. Germline CDR1 reads SQVTM; CDR2 reads ANQGSEA. This CDR3 spans 15 amino acids. V lost 5 bases to trimming and J lost 2 bases; unmatched junction nucleotides: 9. Supplemented by reference TRBV29-1 and TRBJ1-3, the full variable domain reads SAVISQKPSRDICQRGTSLTIQCQVDSQVTMMFWYRQQPGQSLTLIATANQGSEATYESGFVIDKFPISRPNLTFSTLTVSNMSPEDSSIYLCSVRQGWEPGNTIYFGEGSWLTVV.

This clonotype was detected only a few times. This chain uses TRBV27 with TRBJ2-3; weak D call: TRBD1 (5 bases). V was pared by 2 bases and J by 4 bases, with 13 bases between. The CDR3 covers 15 residues. Germline V gives CDR1 MNHEY, CDR2 SMNVEV (reference sequence). DNA for the CDR3: TGTGCCAGCAGTTTAATTCTAGGGGTCGCAGATACGCAGTATTTT. It translates to CASSLILGVADTQYF.

This clonotype has ten or more counts. V usage is TRBV24-1 and J usage is TRBJ2-3; D is perhaps TRBD2 (7 bases). V lost 9 bases and J lost 5, with 17 bases in between. The CDR3 contains 14 residues. Germline-derived CDR1 and CDR2 are KGHDR and SFDVKD. The CDR3 DNA follows: TGTGCCACCCGGGGGGCCAGGGACGTAGATACGCAGTATTTT. Translation gives CATRGARDVDTQYF.

In DNA, the CDR3 is TGCGCCAGCAGCCAACCGGGGACTAGCAGGTACAATGAGCAGTTCTTC. The encoded protein is CASSQPGTSRYNEQFF. This sequence joins TRBV4-1 and TRBJ2-1, with 9 bases aligning to TRBD2. The CDR3 consists of 16 residues. J lost 4 bases, V lost 2 bases, and 6 bases had no gene match. Per germline, CDR1 MGHRA and CDR2 YSYEKL.

This clonotype appeared many times. The chain links TRBV6-2 or TRBV6-3 to TRBJ2-7; D might be TRBD1 (6 bases). This CDR3 region has 15 residues. Trimming took 4 bases from V and 1 from J, leaving 14 bases between them. The germline V gene has CDR1 MNHEY and CDR2 SVGEGT. CDR3 in DNA: TGTGCCAGCAGTTCACCACTCAGGGGTTCCTACGAGCAGTACTTC. Translating gives CASSSPLRGSYEQYF.

This clonotype was recorded at least ten times. The V call is TRBV6-1, the J call TRBJ1-5, with 11 bases that match TRBD1. This CDR3 has 14 residues. Germline V gives CDR1 MNHNS, CDR2 SASEGT. Trimming cost V 7 bases and J 7 bases; bases outside gene matches: 6. The CDR3 coding sequence is TGTGCCAGCATCGGGACAGGGGGACGGCAGCCCCAGCATTTT. Its protein product is CASIGTGGRQPQHF.

This clonotype was observed a single time. A read error may be the cause here, since a much bigger clone is one base away. V usage is TRBV6-6 and J usage is TRBJ2-5, with 9 positions matching TRBD1. This CDR3 comprises 17 residues. The junction had 11 bases not matched to a gene; V was cut back by 5 bases and J by 1 base. From germline, CDR1 is MNHNY and CDR2 SVGAGI (reference sequence). The CDR3 region has the DNA TGTGCCAGCAGTCCTTTCTCCGGGACAGGGTTCCAAGAGACCCAGTACTTC. It yields the protein CASSPFSGTGFQETQYF.

This clonotype has ten or more counts. At one end, the junction sequence differs from germline, possibly due to a read error. The rearrangement links TRBV11-2 to TRBJ2-7, with 9 positions matching TRBD2. Germline V CDR1 and CDR2: SGHAT, FQNNGV. CDR3 length equals 12 residues. The CDR3 spells CASSPVGLAGSF. CDR3 nucleotides: TGTGCCAGCAGCCCAGTAGGTCTAGCGGGGAGCTTC.

Notes on this clonotype: A read error may be the cause here, since a much bigger clone is one base away. The chain joins TRBV13 to TRBJ2-2, with D tentatively TRBD2 (6 bases). Looked up from germline, CDR1 is PRHDT and CDR2 is FYEKMQ (reference sequence). CDR3 length: 13 amino acids. CDR3 loop: CASSLPPTGGLFF. In DNA form, the CDR3 reads TGTGCCAGCAGCTTGCCTCCCACCGGGGGGCTGTTTTTT.

This clonotype was seen ten or more times. The chain has TRBV10-2 and TRBJ2-1; possibly TRBD1 for D (5 bases). Trimming took off 2 bases at V and 8 bases at J, with 16 bases between the two ends. The V gene's germline CDR1 is WSHSY and CDR2 SAAADI. This CDR3 is built from 15 residues. CDR3 loop: CASSEMGPRGDEQFF. The DNA for the CDR3 is TGCGCCAGCAGTGAGATGGGGCCGCGTGGGGATGAGCAGTTCTTC.

The chain recombines TRBV20-1 with TRBJ2-5; D ambiguous. Germline V gene lookup returns CDR1 DFQATT and CDR2 SNEGSKA (reference sequence). There are 11 residues in the CDR3. V was trimmed by 2 bases and J by 3 bases, leaving 4 bases between them. CDR3: CSARKKETQYF. Written as DNA, the CDR3 is TGCAGTGCTAGAAAGAAAGAGACCCAGTACTTC.

This clonotype was recorded at least ten times. This CDR3 reads CASSDNTDTQYF. The CDR3 coding sequence is TGTGCCAGCAGCGACAACACAGATACGCAGTATTTT. V gene TRBV9 combines with J gene TRBJ2-3, with no clear D. Germline CDR1 SGDLS, CDR2 YYNGEE. Trimming shortened V by 3 bases and J by 2 bases, and 4 bases separated the two germline ends. The CDR3 spans 12 residues.

This clonotype was seen many times. The chain carries TRBV5-1 and TRBJ2-3; 7 nucleotides agree with TRBD1. This CDR3 comprises 14 residues. V shed 5 bases, J shed 4 bases, and the junction held 7 bases outside the gene matches. From germline, CDR1 is SGHRS and CDR2 YFSETQ. This CDR3 reads CASRSEGASDTQYF. The CDR3 coding sequence is TGCGCCAGCAGATCAGAGGGGGCATCAGATACGCAGTATTTT.

Comment on this clonotype: Its ends do not fully match the called genes, so a read error is possible. The chain combines TRBV5-4 with TRBJ2-5, with a possible D match to TRBD1 (5 bases). The germline gives CDR1 SGHNT, CDR2 YYREEE (reference sequence). This CDR3 has 13 amino acids. The CDR3 bases are TGTGCCAGCGGCTTGGGGCAGCAAGAGACCCAGTACTTC. Translated, it gives CASGLGQQETQYF. The full variable domain, with the rest looked up from reference TRBV5-4 and TRBJ2-5, is ETGVTQSPTHLIKTRGQQVTLRCSSQSGHNTVSWYQQALGQGPQFIFQYYREEENGRGNFPPRFSGLQFPNYSSELNVNALELDDSALYLCASGLGQQETQYFGPGTRLLVL.

The chain has TRBV13 and TRBJ1-1; possible D gene TRBD1, 6 bases. The CDR3 sequence is 14 residues long. Germline CDR1 is PRHDT and CDR2 is FYEKMQ (reference sequence). Trimming removed 2 bases at V and 9 bases at J, with 16 bases between. CDR3 nucleotide sequence: TGTGCCAGCAGCTTATCTCCGGGGGCAACTAAAGCTTTCTTT. It encodes CASSLSPGATKAFF.

This clonotype was detected a few times. The chain carries TRBV27 and TRBJ2-7; 10 nucleotides match TRBD1. The V gene's germline CDR1 is MNHEY and CDR2 SMNVEV (reference sequence). V was pared by 5 bases and J by 2 bases, with 3 bases of the junction left unmatched. This CDR3 has 14 amino acids. The CDR3 protein is CASSRTGGAYEQYF. Here the CDR3 DNA reads TGTGCCAGCAGTAGGACAGGGGGGGCCTACGAGCAGTACTTC.

This clonotype has a count of ten or more. The chain has TRBV4-3 and TRBJ2-7; 7 positions match TRBD2. The germline V gene has CDR1 LGHNA and CDR2 YSLEER. CDR3 length: 14 residues. The trim removed 1 base at V and 3 bases at J, leaving 3 bases unmatched. The CDR3: CASSQVAGVYEQYF. The CDR3 coding sequence is TGCGCCAGCAGCCAAGTTGCGGGAGTCTACGAGCAGTACTTC.

This clonotype was counted between two and nine times. This chain's CDR3 is CATSGSSFGTERDTIYF. The CDR3 DNA reads as TGTGCCACCAGCGGATCCTCATTCGGGACAGAGAGGGACACCATATATTTT. The J gene is TRBJ1-3, the V gene TRBV15; 7 bases agree with TRBD1. Trimming took 5 bases from V and 8 from J; bases not matched to a gene: 18. CDR1 and CDR2 (germline): LNHNV, YYDKDF (reference sequence). CDR3 length: 17 residues.

A few counts support this clonotype. The chain recombines TRBV29-1 with TRBJ2-1; 8 nucleotides align to TRBD2. Per the germline V gene, CDR1 is SQVTM and CDR2 is ANQGSEA. The CDR3 is 14 amino acids. The J segment lost 10 bases and the V segment lost 2 bases, leaving 10 bases of the junction unmatched. CDR3 sequence reads: CSVESGLAFGEQFF. The CDR3 DNA sequence: TGCAGCGTTGAAAGCGGACTAGCATTCGGGGAGCAGTTCTTC.

This clonotype was counted only a few times. This sequence joins TRBV7-8 and TRBJ2-3; 12 bases fit TRBD1. CDR1 is SGHVS and CDR2 is FQNEAQ in the germline V gene. This CDR3 region has 16 residues. Trimming cost V 4 bases and J 7 bases; bases outside gene matches: 9. CDR3 bases: TGTGCCAGCAGCTCGGGAGCGGGACAGGGGGCAAATACGCAGTATTTT. Amino acids: CASSSGAGQGANTQYF.

The J gene is TRBJ2-4, the V gene TRBV5-5; 7 bases map to TRBD2. CDR1 is SGHKS and CDR2 is YYEKEE in the germline V gene (reference sequence). The ends lost 2 bases at V and 2 bases at J; junction bases unmatched: 4. The CDR3 length is 15 residues. The CDR3 region has the DNA TGTGCCAGCAGCTTCGCGGGGGATTCCAAAAACATTCAGTACTTC. It codes for CASSFAGDSKNIQYF.

This rearrangement joins TRBV12-3 or TRBV12-4 to TRBJ1-1, with TRBD1 identical over 7 bases. The CDR3 runs 16 residues. J lost 5 bases, V lost 4 bases, and 13 bases had no gene match. The CDR3 region is CASSSSNRGAETEAFF. In DNA form, the CDR3 reads TGTGCCAGCAGTTCGAGTAACAGGGGCGCGGAAACTGAAGCTTTCTTT.

This clonotype occurred many times. The V and J genes are TRBV27 and TRBJ2-7, with 9 bases lining up with TRBD2. Trimming took 0 bases from V and 0 from J; bases not matched to a gene: 6. The germline gives CDR1 MNHEY, CDR2 SMNVEV (reference sequence). The CDR3 spans 17 residues. The CDR3 DNA sequence: TGTGCCAGCAGTTTATCGGGGGCTAGCGGGGTCTCCTACGAGCAGTACTTC. As protein: CASSLSGASGVSYEQYF.

This clonotype was counted ten times or more. The genes are TRBV12-5 and TRBJ2-6, with 9 nucleotides matching TRBD1. V gave up 2 bases and J gave up 0 bases; unmatched junction bases: 11. The CDR3 totals 20 residues. CDR1 and CDR2 (germline): LGHNT, FRNRAP. CDR3 coding DNA: TGTGCTAGTGGTTTGTCGACGGGACAGGGACTCCTCTCTGGGGCCAACGTCCTGACTTTC. Protein product: CASGLSTGQGLLSGANVLTF.

This clonotype came up many times. The V call is TRBV5-8, the J call TRBJ2-3; 13 bases are a match to TRBD2. The CDR3 extends over 16 amino acids. After removal of 5 bases from V and 2 bases from J, the junction contained 5 bases not matched to a gene. CDR1 is SGHTS and CDR2 is YDEGEE in the germline V gene. The CDR3 nucleotides are TGTGCCAGCAGTTTTGGACTAGCGGGGGTCACAGATACGCAGTATTTT. It translates to CASSFGLAGVTDTQYF.

The rearrangement joins TRBV20-1 to TRBJ2-2; tentatively, D is TRBD1 (5 bases). The germline V and J ends were trimmed by 3 bases and 4 bases, with 18 bases remaining between them. Per the germline V gene, CDR1 is DFQATT and CDR2 is SNEGSKA (reference sequence). The CDR3 consists of 16 residues. CDR3 DNA: TGCAGTGCTAGGGGGCAGGGTATAGGATCCACCGGGGAGCTGTTTTTT. Protein: CSARGQGIGSTGELFF.

This clonotype was detected many times. This chain connects TRBV3-1 to TRBJ2-7; 9 positions match TRBD2. CDR3 length equals 15 residues. The V gene's germline CDR1 is LGHDT and CDR2 YNNKEL (reference sequence). V lost 1 base and J lost 4; bases outside the gene matches: 5. The CDR3 DNA is TGTGCCAGCAGCCAAGGACTAGCGGAGTTTTACGAGCAGTACTTC. The encoded protein is CASSQGLAEFYEQYF.

This clonotype was counted many times. The rearrangement uses TRBV5-6 and TRBJ2-1; TRBD1 matches 9 bases. This CDR3 has 15 amino acids. The germline V gene has CDR1 SGHDT and CDR2 YYEEEE. Trimming removed 4 bases from V and 4 bases from J; junction bases left unmatched: 6. CDR3 protein: CASSPGTGIYNEQFF. CDR3 sequence (DNA): TGTGCCAGCAGCCCCGGGACAGGGATTTACAATGAGCAGTTCTTC.

This clonotype has a handful of counts. The chain links TRBV27 to TRBJ2-7; D is unresolved. CDR3 size: 12 residues. V was shortened by 6 bases and J by 1 base, with 7 bases between the two germline ends. CDR1 and CDR2 from the germline V gene are MNHEY and SMNVEV (reference sequence). The CDR3 nucleotides read TGTGCCAGCAGACTCTATTCCTACGAGCAGTACTTC. Amino acid sequence: CASRLYSYEQYF.

This clonotype appeared many times. CDR3 amino acids: CASSPTGSSGFYEQYF. As DNA, the CDR3 is TGTGCCAGCAGCCCTACAGGGTCTAGCGGGTTTTACGAGCAGTACTTC. The V call is TRBV5-6, the J call TRBJ2-7, with 8 bases aligning to TRBD2. J was trimmed by 4 bases and V by 4 bases; bases with no gene match: 13. This CDR3 is 16 amino acids long. Germline V gene lookup returns CDR1 SGHDT and CDR2 YYEEEE. The variable domain in full, completed from reference TRBV5-6 and TRBJ2-7, reads DAGVTQSPTHLIKTRGQQVTLRCSPKSGHDTVSWYQQALGQGPQFIFQYYEEEERQRGNFPDRFSGHQFPNYSSELNVNALLLGDSALYLCASSPTGSSGFYEQYFGPGTRLTVT.